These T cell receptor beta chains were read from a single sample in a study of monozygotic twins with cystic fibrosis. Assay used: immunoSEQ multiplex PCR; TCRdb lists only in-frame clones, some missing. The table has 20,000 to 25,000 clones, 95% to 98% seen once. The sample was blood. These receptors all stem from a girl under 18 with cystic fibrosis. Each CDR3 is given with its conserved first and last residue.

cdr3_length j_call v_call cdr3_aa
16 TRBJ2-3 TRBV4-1 CASSQRAGVSTDTQYF
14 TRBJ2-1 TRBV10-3 CAITQGSTYNEQFF
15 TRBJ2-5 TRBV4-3 CASSQDLDFKETQYF
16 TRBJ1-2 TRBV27 CASSLLVAGFNYGYTF
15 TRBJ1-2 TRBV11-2 CASSSTQGADYGYTF
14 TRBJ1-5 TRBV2 CASSLDRDNQPQHF
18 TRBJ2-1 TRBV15 CATSRESPTSAYYNEQFF
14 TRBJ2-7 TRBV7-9 CASSSRDRGYEQYF
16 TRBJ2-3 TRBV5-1 CASSLDLAGGSDTQYF
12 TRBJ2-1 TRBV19 CASSRPYNEQFF
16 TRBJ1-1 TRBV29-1 CSVEDGRGKMNTEAFF